This T cell receptor (beta chain) comes out of a study of CD8+ T cells in alopecia areata (dated by TCRdb to the late 2010s). Turning to the overall study: Treated patients were enrolled in an open-label pilot trial of oral tofacitinib at 5 to 10 mg twice daily for moderate-to-severe alopecia areata. Patients received tofacitinib for 6 to 18 months and were then followed off drug for 6 months to check for delayed response and recurrence. High-throughput TCRbeta sequencing was used to examine T cell clonal expansion in alopecia areata in both the C3H/HeJ mouse model and human patients. On the human side, TCRbeta sequencing was run on scalp tissue and on sorted CD4+ and CD8+ peripheral blood T cells from healthy controls and from alopecia areata patients with either patchy or totalis/universalis disease. Biopsies were taken from tofacitinib-treated patients at baseline and again at 4 and 24 weeks into treatment, and several of those patients also had a later scalp biopsy. Scalp clonality was compared across normal scalp (n=4), patchy alopecia areata scalp (n=8), and alopecia totalis/universalis scalp (n=8). RNA was extracted with the PAXgene miRNA kit for fixed scalp, the miRNeasy kit for PBMCs, and the RNeasy kit for mouse skin. immunoSEQ multiplex PCR using 35 Vbeta forward primers and 13 Jbeta reverse primers was used to amplify TCRbeta CDR3 regions. Findings and caveats that apply to the study as a whole: Compared with mice, TCR sequences shared between patients were less clear, possibly partly because of HLA diversity across the patient population. Scalp TCR repertoire analysis is complicated because resident alphabeta T cells in normal human skin are also sequenced, whereas mouse skin is dominated by gammadelta T cells. Compared with normal scalp, lesional scalp had higher clonality and more expanded CD8+ clones, particularly in alopecia totalis/universalis, a pattern that suggests antigenic drive.

Deletion took 5 bases off V and 4 bases off J, with a span of 14 bases between the germline ends. The CDR3 spans 14 residues, from the cysteine through the phenylalanine. Of the read, only the CDR3 DNA is kept; its 42 bases are in frame from base 1. Taken from the germline V gene, the CDR1 and CDR2 loops are SGHVS and FNYEAQ. Libraries came from the immunoSEQ multiplex PCR assay. RNA was extracted from all samples and reverse transcribed into cDNA, which served as template for TCR sequencing. First-strand cDNA was synthesized using SuperScript III with a 2:1 mix of oligo-dT and random hexamers. Amplification bias was assessed with a synthetic immune receptor repertoire, and residual bias was removed computationally. The authors processed their data as follows. After raw reads were preprocessed to remove errors, the CDR3 was defined following IMGT conventions as running from the conserved cysteine to phenylalanine. Clonality was computed as 1 minus the Shannon entropy, with the entropy normalized by log2 of the number of productive unique TCRs. Whether scalp clones were CD4 or CD8 was inferred by matching scalp TCRbeta sequences against CD4 and CD8 repertoires sorted from blood. TCRdb provides this immuneACCESS table in a form limited to in-frame rearrangements. Some clones are lacking; in checked studies, under half of them reflect an unresolved V gene, and why the rest are absent is not known. V and J calls and clone size are as listed in that table; D and trimming were resolved from the DNA. This sample comprises about 97,000 clones, roughly 41% of them detected only once. 1% to 1.5% of the sample rests with the top ten.

Concerning this clone itself: Its cognate antigen has yet to be identified. There are no base qualities to consult, and no much larger clone falls within one base.

Lesional scalp punch biopsies and peripheral blood were obtained from alopecia areata patients. PBMCs were separated by density centrifugation and stained for CD3, CD4 and CD8, after which CD4+ and CD8+ T cells were sorted on a FACSAria. Material: CD4+ T cells sorted from blood. This sequence originates from a human donor with alopecia areata. The chain was built from TRBV7-6 and TRBJ1-1; 6 matching bases give a weak D call of TRBD1. The DNA is TGTGCCAGCAGCACAGGGTGGGTGGGCACTGAAGCTTTCTTT. Translated, this gives CASSTGWVGTEAFF.